The T cell receptor beta chain described here comes from a study of molecular identifiers for immune sequencing clone quantification. This clonotype has ten or more counts. CDR1 and CDR2 from the germline V gene are PRHDT and FYEKMQ (reference sequence). V shed 5 bases, J shed 1 base, and the junction held 5 bases outside the gene matches. This CDR3 has 15 residues. TCRdb recomputed calls from the PCR reads with MiXCR, one row per CDR3 protein. The table shows approximately 500,000 distinct CDR3 sequences, with about 25% occurring only once. Source material: naive CD8+ T cells from blood, with Jurkat cell RNA spiked in. The sample's subset: FACS-sorted CD8+CD4-CCR7+CD45RA+ naive T cells. This receptor was identified in a human donor in good health. Some libraries in this study had Jurkat cell RNA spiked in. The V and J genes are TRBV13 and TRBJ2-3; 8 bases align to TRBD1. CDR3 nucleotides: TGTGCCAGCAGCCTCCAGGGACAGGGCACAGATACGCAGTATTTT. Translating gives CASSLQGQGTDTQYF.